The 23 T cell receptor beta chains below come from one sample, sequenced in a study of blood T cell repertoires in COVID-19. Clones were read by immunoSEQ multiplex PCR, and TCRdb kept only the in-frame ones, dropping some. The table has around 170,000 clones, over 70% seen once. What was sequenced was PBMCs or T cells enriched from blood (not recorded which). These receptors came from a man aged 55 to 70 who had been exposed to COVID-19.

The chain joins TRBV11-2 to TRBJ1-4; 7 bases line up with TRBD1. V shed 5 bases, J shed 12 bases, and the junction held 6 bases outside the gene matches. CDR3 length: 12 residues. From germline, CDR1 is SGHAT and CDR2 FQNNGV. CDR3 nucleotide sequence: TGTGCCAGCAGCCCAAACGACAGGGAACTGTTTTTT. This translates into CASSPNDRELFF.

The chain is built from TRBV5-1 and TRBJ2-1, with 14 bases matching TRBD2. Trimming took 4 bases from V and 7 from J; bases not matched to a gene: 7. The CDR3 is made up of 16 amino acids. CDR1 and CDR2 (germline): SGHRS, YFSETQ. The CDR3 loop is CASSTGLAGGTNEQFF. DNA for the CDR3: TGCGCCAGCAGCACCGGACTAGCGGGAGGTACAAATGAGCAGTTCTTC.

The chain links TRBV5-4 to TRBJ2-1; TRBD1 matches 8 bases. Germline V gene sequence: CDR1 SGHNT, CDR2 YYREEE (reference sequence). This CDR3 is built from 15 residues. Germline trimming cut 0 bases from V and 3 bases from J; bases unmatched to any gene: 2. CDR3 in amino acids: CASSLVGQGYNEQFF. CDR3 nucleotides: TGTGCCAGCAGCTTGGTCGGACAGGGCTACAATGAGCAGTTCTTC. Drawing the rest from reference TRBV5-4 and TRBJ2-1, the complete variable domain is ETGVTQSPTHLIKTRGQQVTLRCSSQSGHNTVSWYQQALGQGPQFIFQYYREEENGRGNFPPRFSGLQFPNYSSELNVNALELDDSALYLCASSLVGQGYNEQFFGPGTRLTVL.

A note on this clone: A junction end diverges from the germline sequence, so it may reflect a read error. CDR3 amino acids: CASSGPSSGTDF. The CDR3 DNA sequence: TGTGCCAGCTCAGGGCCATCTAGCGGGACGGATTTT. The chain combines TRBV18 with TRBJ2-3; 9 positions agree with TRBD2. The CDR3 runs to 12 residues. The V gene's germline CDR1 is KGHSH and CDR2 LQKENI.

This chain uses TRBV2 with TRBJ1-5; D is possibly TRBD1 (6 bases). V shed 7 bases and J shed 4 bases, with 8 bases lying between them. This CDR3 spans 12 amino acids. Germline CDR1 SNHLY, CDR2 FYNNEI. CDR3 nucleotide sequence: TGTGCCAGCAAGGGGGGGAATCAGCCCCAGCATTTT. As protein: CASKGGNQPQHF.

This rearrangement joins TRBV27 to TRBJ2-7; 10 nucleotides match TRBD1. Per the germline V gene, CDR1 is MNHEY and CDR2 is SMNVEV (reference sequence). V was pared by 5 bases and J by 2 bases, with 15 bases of the junction left unmatched. This CDR3 is 18 amino acids long. In nucleotides, the CDR3 is TGTGCCAGCAGTCCCGCCCCCCTGGGACAGGGGATGACCTACGAGCAGTACTTC. Translating gives CASSPAPLGQGMTYEQYF.

The chain is built from TRBV28 and TRBJ2-3; 9 positions agree with TRBD1. CDR1 and CDR2 (germline): MDHEN, SYDVKM. CDR3 length equals 14 residues. The V gene end was trimmed by 6 bases and the J gene end by 6 bases; junction bases not matched to a gene: 7. CDR3 region: CASSKTGGIDTQYF. As DNA, the CDR3 is TGTGCCAGCAGCAAAACAGGGGGCATTGATACGCAGTATTTT. Looking up the rest from reference TRBV28 and TRBJ2-3 gives the full variable domain: DVKVTQSSRYLVKRTGEKVFLECVQDMDHENMFWYRQDPGLGLRLIYFSYDVKMKEKGDIPEGYSVSREKKERFSLILESASTNQTSMYLCASSKTGGIDTQYFGPGTRLTVL.

The chain joins TRBV28 to TRBJ1-6; D call uncertain. CDR1 is MDHEN, CDR2 SYDVKM, per germline. Trimming removed 6 bases at V and 10 bases at J, with 13 bases between. The CDR3 is 13 amino acids. The chain's CDR3 is CASSTLRGSPLHF. The CDR3 DNA follows: TGTGCCAGCAGCACCCTAAGAGGGTCACCCCTCCACTTT.

The gene calls are TRBV11-1 and TRBJ1-2, with unresolved D. The V end lost 2 bases, the J end lost 5 bases, and 9 bases lay between the germline ends. This CDR3 comprises 13 residues. CDR1 is SGHAT, CDR2 FQDESV, per germline (reference sequence). Here the CDR3 DNA reads TGTGCCAGCAGCTTAACCTCGGGGTATGGCTACACCTTC. As protein: CASSLTSGYGYTF.

The J gene is TRBJ2-7, the V gene TRBV7-9, with a tentative D call TRBD1 (6 bases). CDR1 is SEHNR, CDR2 FQNEAQ, per germline (reference sequence). CDR3 length: 14 residues. Trimming stripped 5 bases from V and 6 bases from J, with 17 bases between. As DNA, the CDR3 is TGTGCCAGCAGCCACGACGTGGGGGCCAGCGAGCAGTACTTC. Protein: CASSHDVGASEQYF.

Only one count was recorded for this clone. V and J are TRBV30 and TRBJ2-1; D is undetermined. CDR1 and CDR2 from the germline V gene are GTSNPN and SVGIG (reference sequence). The V and J ends lost 4 bases and 1 base respectively, with 11 bases between them. The CDR3 length is 14 residues. CDR3 sequence: CAWTRPSSYNEQFF. For the CDR3, the DNA is TGTGCCTGGACTAGACCATCTTCCTACAATGAGCAGTTCTTC.

V is TRBV27 and J is TRBJ1-6; 8 nucleotides align to TRBD1. This CDR3 comprises 15 residues. Trimming removed 5 bases from V and 13 bases from J; junction bases left unmatched: 13. Germline values: CDR1 MNHEY, CDR2 SMNVEV (reference sequence). CDR3 loop: CASSLSTGTGFPLHF. In nucleotides, the CDR3 is TGTGCCAGCAGTCTCTCAACCGGGACAGGCTTCCCCCTCCACTTT.

This chain joins TRBV9 and TRBJ2-5, with 9 positions matching TRBD2. The CDR3 is 15 residues long. V lost 3 bases and J lost 1; bases outside the gene matches: 4. Germline CDR1 is SGDLS and CDR2 is YYNGEE. CDR3 DNA sequence: TGTGCCAGCAGCGCCCTGGGACTAGCCCAAGAGACCCAGTACTTC. Its protein is CASSALGLAQETQYF. The entire variable domain, with the rest obtained from reference TRBV9 and TRBJ2-5, is as follows: DSGVTQTPKHLITATGQRVTLRCSPRSGDLSVYWYQQSLDQGLQFLIQYYNGEERAKGNILERFSAQQFPDLHSELNLSSLELGDSALYFCASSALGLAQETQYFGPGTRLLVL.

The chain recombines TRBV7-2 with TRBJ1-4; no definite D call. The CDR3 loop spans 14 amino acids. Per germline, CDR1 SGHTA and CDR2 FQGNSA. Trimming cost V 0 bases and J 10 bases, with 12 bases left between them. The CDR3 DNA reads as TGTGCCAGCAGCTTAGCCGGGGTGGCGGGAAAACTGTTTTTT. It translates to CASSLAGVAGKLFF.

This clone appeared a single time. V usage is TRBV19 and J usage is TRBJ1-5, with 9 bases lining up with TRBD1. V dropped 1 base and J dropped 6; count of bases not matched to a gene: 4. Per the germline V gene, CDR1 is LNHDA and CDR2 is SQIVND (reference sequence). This CDR3 contains 15 residues. The CDR3 DNA follows: TGTGCCAGTAGTATAGGGGGACAGGGAGTTCAGCCCCAGCATTTT. It translates to CASSIGGQGVQPQHF.

The chain links TRBV4-3 to TRBJ1-2; D perhaps matches TRBD1 (6 bases). The germline V gene has CDR1 LGHNA and CDR2 YSLEER. V was clipped by 2 bases and J by 8 bases, with 12 bases between them. The CDR3 contains 13 residues. CDR3 region: CASSQSGVTGYTF. The CDR3 nucleotides read TGCGCCAGCAGCCAATCAGGGGTGACAGGCTACACCTTC.

The chain has TRBV3-1 (or the pseudogene TRBV3-2) and TRBJ2-1, with TRBD2 matching over 8 bases. V lost 4 bases, J lost 9 bases, and 8 bases stayed unmatched. Germline V gene sequence: CDR1 LGHDT, CDR2 YNNKEL (reference sequence). This CDR3 is built from 14 residues. The CDR3 loop reads CASSLGLAPIEQFF. The CDR3 nucleotides read TGTGCCAGCAGCCTCGGACTAGCTCCAATTGAGCAGTTCTTC.

The chain combines TRBV5-4 with TRBJ1-1; D gene uncertain. The V end was cut by 4 bases, the J end by 7 bases, with 17 bases between. The CDR3 is 14 amino acids. The germline gives CDR1 SGHNT, CDR2 YYREEE (reference sequence). CDR3 nucleotides: TGTGCCAGCAGCCCACACGGCGTCCGGGGTGAAGCTTTCTTT. Translating it yields CASSPHGVRGEAFF.

This clone was picked up one time. The V and J genes are TRBV28 and TRBJ1-5, with a weak D call TRBD1 (5 bases). Germline assignment: CDR1 MDHEN and CDR2 SYDVKM. The germline V and J ends were trimmed by 4 bases and 2 bases, with 21 bases remaining between them. The CDR3 is 18 amino acids. Here the CDR3 reads CASSSPSSGRGGNQPQHF. The CDR3 DNA is TGTGCCAGCAGTTCCCCCAGCTCAGGGCGCGGGGGCAATCAGCCCCAGCATTTT.

The CDR3 is CASSLTSGSTDTQYF. For the CDR3, the DNA is TGTGCCAGCAGCCTGACTAGCGGGAGCACAGATACGCAGTATTTT. V gene TRBV3-1 (or the pseudogene TRBV3-2) combines with J gene TRBJ2-3; 10 nucleotides align to TRBD2. V was clipped by 4 bases and J by 0 bases; unmatched bases: 1. Germline loops: CDR1 LGHDT, CDR2 YNNKEL (reference sequence). The length of the CDR3 is 15 residues.

The sample holds a few counts of this clone. The rearrangement joins TRBV28 to TRBJ2-3; the D gene is possibly TRBD1 (6 bases). The CDR3 contains 16 residues. The V and J ends lost 5 bases and 4 bases respectively, with 19 bases between them. Germline CDR1 MDHEN, CDR2 SYDVKM. DNA for the CDR3: TGTGCCAGCAGTCCCTTTAGGGGGAAAGGGGCAGATACGCAGTATTTT. Translating it yields CASSPFRGKGADTQYF.

The gene calls are TRBV4-1 and TRBJ2-3, with TRBD2 matching over 8 bases. This CDR3 region has 14 residues. The junction had 9 bases not matched to a gene; V was cut back by 4 bases and J by 9 bases. The germline gives CDR1 MGHRA, CDR2 YSYEKL. CDR3 DNA sequence: TGCGCCAGCAGCCTCGGACTAGCCGAGTCCACGCAGTATTTT. This sequence encodes CASSLGLAESTQYF.

V is TRBV5-6 and J is TRBJ2-7, with D perhaps TRBD2 (6 bases). V was pared by 4 bases and J by 4 bases, with 12 bases between. The CDR3 is 13 amino acids. The germline V gene encodes CDR1 SGHDT and CDR2 YYEEEE. CDR3 region: CASSLPAGYEQYF. DNA for the CDR3: TGTGCCAGCAGCCTGCCGGCGGGATACGAGCAGTACTTC.